Below, 27 T cell receptor beta chains from the same sample are listed, as sequenced in a study of blood T cell repertoires in COVID-19. Clones were sequenced by immunoSEQ multiplex PCR, and TCRdb holds only the in-frame ones, with some missing. The table shows 150,000 to 200,000 clones, with about 85% occurring only once. What was sequenced was peripheral blood. The receptors shown here come from a man in his sixties with active or convalescent COVID-19.

The V gene is TRBV6-5, the J gene TRBJ1-5; TRBD1 is a possible D gene (5 bases). Per germline, CDR1 MNHEY and CDR2 SVGAGI. This CDR3 comprises 14 residues. The V end was cut by 6 bases, the J end by 7 bases, with 16 bases between. The CDR3, as DNA: TGTGCCAGCAGAAAAAGCCAGGGAAGCCAGCCCCAGCATTTT. Its translation is CASRKSQGSQPQHF.

The V call is TRBV5-4, the J call TRBJ2-5, with 8 bases that match TRBD1. Looked up from germline, CDR1 is SGHNT and CDR2 is YYREEE (reference sequence). This CDR3 has 15 amino acids. V lost 4 bases, J lost 1 base, and 6 bases stayed unmatched. In nucleotides, the CDR3 is TGTGCCAGCAGCCTTACCACAGGGGGCCAAGAGACCCAGTACTTC. This encodes CASSLTTGGQETQYF. The variable domain in full, completed from reference TRBV5-4 and TRBJ2-5, reads ETGVTQSPTHLIKTRGQQVTLRCSSQSGHNTVSWYQQALGQGPQFIFQYYREEENGRGNFPPRFSGLQFPNYSSELNVNALELDDSALYLCASSLTTGGQETQYFGPGTRLLVL.

The chain has TRBV3-1 (or the pseudogene TRBV3-2) and TRBJ2-5, with 9 bases aligning to TRBD2. The germline gives CDR1 LGHDT, CDR2 YNNKEL (reference sequence). The CDR3 loop spans 15 amino acids. The V segment lost 2 bases and the J segment 5 bases; nucleotides outside the gene matches: 6. CDR3 sequence reads: CASSQLRGGGETQYF. As DNA, the CDR3 is TGTGCCAGCAGCCAATTGCGGGGGGGCGGTGAGACCCAGTACTTC.

CDR3 in amino acids: CASSQDPQGSSTDTQYF. In DNA, the CDR3 is TGTGCCAGCAGCCAAGATCCCCAGGGCTCTAGCACAGATACGCAGTATTTT. The chain carries TRBV4-2 and TRBJ2-3; tentative D call: TRBD1 (5 bases). The germline V gene encodes CDR1 LGHNA and CDR2 YNFKEQ. The CDR3 runs 17 residues. V lost 0 bases and J 0 bases, leaving 13 bases between the germline ends.

The V gene is TRBV2, the J gene TRBJ1-5; 7 nucleotides line up with TRBD1. CDR3 length equals 14 residues. V trimming: 6 bases; J trimming: 3 bases; junction bases outside the gene matches: 5. Germline V gene data show CDR1 as SNHLY and CDR2 as FYNNEI. CDR3 loop: CASSRQGFNQPQHF. CDR3 DNA: TGTGCCAGCAGCCGACAGGGCTTCAATCAGCCCCAGCATTTT.

In this sample, this clone turned up once. The chain carries TRBV4-2 and TRBJ1-2; D is perhaps TRBD1 (5 bases). Trimming took off 0 bases at V and 7 bases at J, with 18 bases between the two ends. CDR3 length: 16 amino acids. Germline V gene sequence: CDR1 LGHNA, CDR2 YNFKEQ. The CDR3 spells CASSQDLYSGGTGYTF. The CDR3, as DNA: TGTGCCAGCAGCCAAGATCTTTACTCAGGAGGGACTGGCTACACCTTC.

This clone was counted many times. This chain connects TRBV4-1 to TRBJ2-7, with a possible D match to TRBD1 (5 bases). The CDR3 is 15 residues long. Looked up from germline, CDR1 is MGHRA and CDR2 is YSYEKL. The germline V and J ends were trimmed by 0 bases and 5 bases, with 14 bases remaining between them. CDR3 sequence reads: CASSQDLSGKNEQYF. The CDR3 nucleotides are TGCGCCAGCAGCCAAGATCTATCAGGGAAGAACGAGCAGTACTTC.

The genes are TRBV9 and TRBJ1-1; D gene uncertain. The germline CDR1 and CDR2 sequences are SGDLS and YYNGEE. V gave up 0 bases and J gave up 2 bases, with 5 bases separating them. The CDR3 length is 13 residues. Here the CDR3 DNA reads TGTGCCAGCAGCGTAGACAGTAACACTGAAGCTTTCTTT. Translating gives CASSVDSNTEAFF.

The chain has TRBV24-1 and TRBJ2-7, with no clear D. Germline V gene sequence: CDR1 KGHDR, CDR2 SFDVKD. Between the trimmed V and J ends, which lost 1 base and 3 bases, there was a span of 9 bases. The CDR3 runs 14 residues. CDR3 nucleotide sequence: TGTGCCACCAGTGATTTCTGGGCGTTCTACGAGCAGTACTTC. Translating it yields CATSDFWAFYEQYF.

The gene calls are TRBV7-3 and TRBJ2-1; perhaps TRBD2 as D (6 bases). Trimming pared 3 bases from V and 4 bases from J, leaving 13 bases between. The CDR3 spans 15 residues. Germline values: CDR1 SGHTA, CDR2 FQGTGA. In DNA, the CDR3 is TGTGCCAGCAGCTTGGGATCCCGGGGGTACAATGAGCAGTTCTTC. Its protein is CASSLGSRGYNEQFF.

The chain carries TRBV6-5 and TRBJ1-3, with D unclear. The V end lost 0 bases, the J end lost 11 bases, and 11 bases lay between the germline ends. This CDR3 comprises 13 residues. In germline, CDR1 is MNHEY, CDR2 SVGAGI. CDR3 nucleotides: TGTGCCAGCAGTTACTCCCCGGACGGGGCCATATATTTT. Protein sequence: CASSYSPDGAIYF.

V and J are TRBV18 and TRBJ2-5; perhaps TRBD2 as D (6 bases). There are 13 residues in the CDR3. V dropped 5 bases and J dropped 4 bases, with 11 bases sitting between them. The germline gives CDR1 KGHSH, CDR2 LQKENI. The CDR3 DNA reads TGTGCCAGCTCAGGAGGGTATGGAGAGACCCAGTACTTC. Its translation is CASSGGYGETQYF. Supplemented by reference TRBV18 and TRBJ2-5, the full variable domain reads NAGVMQNPRHLVRRRGQEARLRCSPMKGHSHVYWYRQLPEEGLKFMVYLQKENIIDESGMPKERFSAEFPKEGPSILRIQQVVRGDSAAYFCASSGGYGETQYFGPGTRLLVL.

V is TRBV9 and J is TRBJ1-1, with TRBD1 identical over 7 bases. The germline CDR1 and CDR2 sequences are SGDLS and YYNGEE. The length of the CDR3 is 16 residues. The trim removed 3 bases at V and 2 bases at J, leaving 10 bases unmatched. Here the CDR3 DNA reads TGTGCCAGCAGCGCGGGGACAGCAAATTTTAACACTGAAGCTTTCTTT. It yields the protein CASSAGTANFNTEAFF. The complete variable domain, with remaining parts taken from reference TRBV9 and TRBJ1-1, reads DSGVTQTPKHLITATGQRVTLRCSPRSGDLSVYWYQQSLDQGLQFLIQYYNGEERAKGNILERFSAQQFPDLHSELNLSSLELGDSALYFCASSAGTANFNTEAFFGQGTRLTVV.

The genes are TRBV5-1 and TRBJ1-3; unclear D gene. V was clipped by 0 bases and J by 1 base, with 11 bases between them. CDR3 length equals 16 residues. The germline V gene has CDR1 SGHRS and CDR2 YFSETQ. For the CDR3, the DNA is TGCGCCAGCAGCTTGGTCGGGGAGGGATCTGGAAACACCATATATTTT. This translates into CASSLVGEGSGNTIYF. The complete variable domain, with remaining parts taken from reference TRBV5-1 and TRBJ1-3, reads KAGVTQTPRYLIKTRGQQVTLSCSPISGHRSVSWYQQTPGQGLQFLFEYFSETQRNKGNFPGRFSGRQFSNSRSEMNVSTLELGDSALYLCASSLVGEGSGNTIYFGEGSWLTVV.

This chain joins TRBV5-4 and TRBJ1-1; 10 nucleotides match TRBD1. The CDR3 runs 15 residues. Germline CDR1 SGHNT, CDR2 YYREEE (reference sequence). The V segment lost 1 base and the J segment 3 bases; nucleotides outside the gene matches: 3. CDR3 residues: CASSLIGQGDTEAFF. The DNA of the CDR3 is TGTGCCAGCAGCTTGATAGGACAGGGGGACACTGAAGCTTTCTTT.

V gene TRBV12-5 combines with J gene TRBJ1-3, with a tentative D call TRBD1 (5 bases). The length of the CDR3 is 17 residues. CDR1 LGHNT and CDR2 FRNRAP come from the germline V gene. The V end lost 0 bases, the J end lost 1 base, and 13 bases lay between the germline ends. The CDR3 coding sequence is TGTGCTAGTGGTTTGGTGCCCCCACAGGTATCTGGAAACACCATATATTTT. It codes for CASGLVPPQVSGNTIYF.

This sequence joins TRBV6-6 and TRBJ1-2; no firm D call. Between the trimmed V and J ends, which lost 6 bases and 4 bases, there was a span of 18 bases. The CDR3 is 15 amino acids. Germline V gene data show CDR1 as MNHNY and CDR2 as SVGAGI (reference sequence). The CDR3: CASSLTPEESYGYTF. CDR3 nucleotides: TGTGCCAGCAGCCTCACGCCCGAGGAGTCCTATGGCTACACCTTC.

The rearrangement joins TRBV9 to TRBJ2-7; 12 nucleotides align to TRBD1. Germline-derived CDR1 and CDR2 are SGDLS and YYNGEE. This CDR3 contains 15 residues. Trimming cost V 3 bases and J 4 bases; bases outside gene matches: 5. The CDR3 DNA sequence: TGTGCCAGCAGCGCGGGACAGGGGGCTATATACGAGCAGTACTTC. Translation: CASSAGQGAIYEQYF.

Only one count was recorded for this clone. The chain is built from TRBV30 and TRBJ2-2; a possible D gene is TRBD1 (6 bases). There are 14 residues in the CDR3. Germline loops: CDR1 GTSNPN, CDR2 SVGIG (reference sequence). Trimming left V 0 bases short and J 1 base short, with 6 bases between. The CDR3 nucleotides read TGTGCCTGGAGTGTAGGGGGGAACACCGGGGAGCTGTTTTTT. Its protein is CAWSVGGNTGELFF.

This clone was seen just once. The chain carries TRBV12-3 or TRBV12-4 and TRBJ1-2; weak D call: TRBD1 (5 bases). Trimming shortened V by 1 base and J by 4 bases, and 7 bases separated the two germline ends. The CDR3 is made up of 13 amino acids. In nucleotides, the CDR3 is TGTGCCAGCAGTTTAGGACAGTTCTATGGCTACACCTTC. As protein: CASSLGQFYGYTF.

Notes on this clone: Other DNA sequences within the sample encode an identical CDR3. V usage is TRBV6-1 and J usage is TRBJ1-5; D not resolved. The CDR3 is 13 amino acids. Trimming removed 2 bases at V and 4 bases at J, with 6 bases between. Germline V gene lookup returns CDR1 MNHNS and CDR2 SASEGT. CDR3 sequence: CASSESGNQPQHF. CDR3 nucleotide sequence: TGTGCCAGCAGTGAATCGGGTAATCAGCCCCAGCATTTT.

CDR3 loop: CATSRGQINQPQHF. The CDR3 coding sequence is TGTGCCACCAGCAGAGGGCAGATCAATCAGCCCCAGCATTTT. V usage is TRBV15 and J usage is TRBJ1-5; D remains unclear. The ends were cut back, 1 base at V and 3 bases at J, with 7 bases in the middle. Germline V CDR1 and CDR2: LNHNV, YYDKDF (reference sequence). The CDR3 consists of 14 residues.

J is TRBJ2-7 and V is TRBV11-2, with 8 bases matching TRBD1. The CDR3 covers 15 residues. The germline V gene has CDR1 SGHAT and CDR2 FQNNGV. V dropped 4 bases and J dropped 2; count of bases not matched to a gene: 7. The CDR3, as DNA: TGTGCCAGCAGCTCGCAGGGGGCCCCTCCCTACGAGCAGTACTTC. This gives the protein CASSSQGAPPYEQYF.

The chain links TRBV2 to TRBJ1-6; 9 bases are a match to TRBD1. There are 15 residues in the CDR3. Per germline, CDR1 SNHLY and CDR2 FYNNEI. The V and J ends lost 6 bases and 7 bases, in that order; junction bases with no gene match: 7. CDR3 sequence: CASRGGTGRNSPLHF. As DNA, the CDR3 is TGTGCCAGCAGGGGGGGGACAGGGAGGAATTCACCCCTCCACTTT.

The rearrangement links TRBV29-1 to TRBJ2-7, with 7 bases lining up with TRBD2. Germline loops: CDR1 SQVTM, CDR2 ANQGSEA. Trimming removed 4 bases from V and 1 base from J; junction bases left unmatched: 10. The CDR3 has 15 amino acids. This chain's CDR3 is CSVVGGERWSYEQYF. The CDR3 nucleotides read TGCAGCGTTGTGGGGGGGGAAAGATGGTCCTACGAGCAGTACTTC.

This clone was observed a single time. The genes are TRBV5-1 and TRBJ1-4; no reliable D call. This CDR3 spans 16 amino acids. Trimming took off 2 bases at V and 2 bases at J, with 13 bases between the two ends. Germline CDR1 SGHRS, CDR2 YFSETQ. This CDR3 is CASSFFMRGTNEKLFF. The CDR3 coding sequence is TGCGCCAGCAGCTTTTTTATGCGAGGGACTAATGAAAAACTGTTTTTT.

This clone showed up just a few times. Additional DNA sequences in this sample encode the identical CDR3. The chain links TRBV19 to TRBJ2-7, with 9 bases identical to TRBD1. Germline-derived CDR1 and CDR2 are LNHDA and SQIVND (reference sequence). This CDR3 region has 12 residues. Trimming removed 5 bases from V and 4 bases from J; junction bases left unmatched: 0. CDR3 DNA sequence: TGTGCCAGTAGTGACAGGGGGTACGAGCAGTACTTC. It specifies CASSDRGYEQYF.